These 13 T cell receptor beta chains were all obtained from the same sample, sequenced in a study of blood T cell repertoires in COVID-19. Method: immunoSEQ multiplex PCR; TCRdb's copy keeps in-frame clones and lacks some. The table lists around 300,000 clones, about 90% of them singletons. The sample consisted of peripheral blood. Receptors originate from a woman aged 25 to 39 who had recovered from COVID-19.

The rearrangement links TRBV5-1 to TRBJ1-5; D perhaps matches TRBD1 (5 bases). From germline, CDR1 is SGHRS and CDR2 YFSETQ. CDR3 length equals 15 residues. V was cut by 2 bases and J by 0 bases, with 9 bases left in between. CDR3 nucleotides: TGCGCCAGCAGCTTCGGAGGGGTTAGCAATCAGCCCCAGCATTTT. It codes for CASSFGGVSNQPQHF.

V and J are TRBV5-4 and TRBJ2-5; possible D gene TRBD2, 7 bases. Germline CDR1 and CDR2: SGHNT and YYREEE (reference sequence). The CDR3 totals 14 residues. Trimming cost V 4 bases and J 4 bases, with 14 bases left between them. The CDR3 nucleotides read TGTGCCAGCAGCGCGGGGGCGAGCGGAGAGACCCAGTACTTC. Translation gives CASSAGASGETQYF.

The chain carries TRBV4-1 and TRBJ2-3; 7 bases are a match to TRBD1. J gave up 5 bases and V 7 bases, and 9 bases lay outside the gene matches. Germline assignment: CDR1 MGHRA and CDR2 YSYEKL. CDR3 length: 14 amino acids. The CDR3 reads CASKQGTWGDTQYF. For the CDR3, the DNA is TGCGCCAGCAAACAGGGGACGTGGGGAGATACGCAGTATTTT.

V is TRBV30 and J is TRBJ2-7, with 7 nucleotides matching TRBD2. Unmatched junction bases numbered 6, after V lost 4 bases and J lost 3 bases. The CDR3 runs 13 residues. Looked up from germline, CDR1 is GTSNPN and CDR2 is SVGIG (reference sequence). The CDR3 loop is CAWNLADYYEQYF. Here the CDR3 DNA reads TGTGCCTGGAATCTAGCGGACTACTACGAGCAGTACTTC.

The chain uses TRBV7-2 and TRBJ2-7, with 7 bases fitting TRBD2. Germline CDR1 SGHTA, CDR2 FQGNSA. The CDR3 runs to 13 residues. V lost 6 bases, J lost 1 base, and 3 bases stayed unmatched. As DNA, the CDR3 is TGTGCCAGCAGTTGGGGGGGATCCTACGAGCAGTACTTC. As protein: CASSWGGSYEQYF.

The chain recombines TRBV19 with TRBJ1-3; 8 nucleotides align to TRBD1. V shed 5 bases and J 4 bases; nucleotides not matched to a gene: 10. Germline V lookup: CDR1 LNHDA, CDR2 SQIVND (reference sequence). The CDR3 covers 16 residues. The CDR3 DNA reads as TGTGCCAGTAGTTTCGACAGGGGCGCAGGAGGAAACACCATATATTTT. The encoded protein is CASSFDRGAGGNTIYF.

The gene calls are TRBV19 and TRBJ2-1; tentatively, D is TRBD2 (7 bases). V lost 3 bases and J 6 bases, leaving 15 bases between the germline ends. This CDR3 comprises 15 residues. In germline, CDR1 is LNHDA, CDR2 SQIVND (reference sequence). The CDR3 coding sequence is TGTGCCAGTAGTATCTCAGGTAGGGGGGGCAATGAGCAGTTCTTC. Translating gives CASSISGRGGNEQFF.

This clone was counted a single time. The junction departs from the called germline gene at one end, perhaps through a read error. The chain employs TRBV5-1 and TRBJ2-2; D is possibly TRBD2 (5 bases). This CDR3 is 14 amino acids long. Germline lookup yields CDR1 SGHRS and CDR2 YFSETQ. The CDR3 nucleotides read TGCGCCAGCAGGTTGGGGAGCGACACCGGGGAGCTGTTTTTT. Amino acid sequence: CASRLGSDTGELFF.

V gene TRBV4-1 combines with J gene TRBJ1-2; weak D call: TRBD1 (6 bases). The V gene lost 4 bases and the J gene lost 1 base, with 10 bases spanning the gap. The CDR3 contains 14 residues. CDR1 and CDR2 (germline): MGHRA, YSYEKL. Here the CDR3 DNA reads TGCGCCAGCAGCCCTCGAGGGGGTAACTATGGCTACACCTTC. Translating it yields CASSPRGGNYGYTF.

V and J are TRBV27 and TRBJ1-1; no clear D gene. Germline V gives CDR1 MNHEY, CDR2 SMNVEV (reference sequence). This CDR3 spans 15 amino acids. Trimming removed 3 bases at V and 0 bases at J, with 11 bases between. The CDR3 loop is CASSLSQSLNTEAFF. The CDR3 DNA reads as TGTGCCAGCAGTTTGTCGCAGTCGCTGAACACTGAAGCTTTCTTT.

This clone was picked up a small number of times. The gene calls are TRBV9 and TRBJ2-7; 9 nucleotides match TRBD1. After removal of 3 bases from V and 5 bases from J, the junction contained 9 bases not matched to a gene. CDR1 and CDR2 (germline): SGDLS, YYNGEE. The CDR3 is 15 residues long. The CDR3, as DNA: TGTGCCAGCAGCGGCCCCGACAGGGGGGTTGACGAGCAGTACTTC. Translating it yields CASSGPDRGVDEQYF.

The rearrangement uses TRBV6-2 or TRBV6-3 and TRBJ2-1; TRBD2 matches 9 bases. This CDR3 has 17 residues. The V gene end was trimmed by 2 bases and the J gene end by 4 bases; junction bases not matched to a gene: 9. Per the germline V gene, CDR1 is MNHEY and CDR2 is SVGEGT. The CDR3 sequence: CASSYRRLAVDYNEQFF. The CDR3 DNA is TGTGCCAGCAGTTACCGTAGACTAGCGGTTGATTACAATGAGCAGTTCTTC.

This clone is a singleton in its sample. The gene calls are TRBV5-1 and TRBJ2-5, with D maybe TRBD1 (6 bases). The CDR3 consists of 15 residues. CDR1 is SGHRS and CDR2 is YFSETQ in the germline V gene. Trimming removed 1 base from V and 2 bases from J, with 12 bases in between. The CDR3 sequence is CASSLLRTDQETQYF. CDR3 sequence (DNA): TGCGCCAGCAGCTTGCTCAGGACAGATCAAGAGACCCAGTACTTC.